Below, one T cell receptor (beta chain) is given with its context. This clonotype was seen once. Its antigen is unknown. No clone much larger than this one lies a single base away; base qualities are absent. The sequencer listed for this sample is Illumina NovaSeq 6000. cDNA libraries for TCRalpha and TCRbeta were prepared by 5'RACE using constant-segment primers, with sample barcodes and unique molecular identifiers added. Trizol reagent was used to extract RNA from every sample. The libraries were amplified in two PCR steps, and the second step added a second sample barcode and Illumina TruSeq adapters. Sequencing of libraries was performed on an Illumina NovaSeq with 2 x 150 bp paired-end reads. The authors' analysis ran thus. The reads were demultiplexed and collapsed into UMI-guided consensus sequences using migec v1.2.7. Using mixcr v2.1.11, UMI consensuses were aligned to TRA and TRB V and J templates and then assembled into clonotypes. A clonotype was counted as expanded or contracted only when both edgeR and NoisET called the clonotype significant, with the noise models trained on biological replicates. For edgeR calls, the cutoffs were a false discovery rate-adjusted p below 0.01 and a log2 fold-change threshold of 1. As an exploratory analysis of dynamics, max-normalized trajectories of the 1000 most abundant clonotypes were examined by PCA with hierarchical clustering. Separately sequenced CD4+ and CD8+ repertoires were used to assign a CD4 or CD8 phenotype to each responding clone. TCRdb handled the public reads itself, with Q25 trimming in fastp and clone calling in MiXCR, and kept productive beta chains. Entries are consolidated by CDR3 protein sequence, retaining the most common genes and DNA. These V and J calls are TCRdb output, not the study's own analysis. The sample has hundreds of thousands of distinct CDR3 sequences on record, around 30% of them singletons. Roughly 12% of the sample comes from the top ten.

As encoded in the germline V gene, CDR1 is MNHNS while CDR2 is SASEGT. The CDR3 contains 11 residues, cysteine and phenylalanine counted. Just CDR3 DNA is preserved here, 33 bases in frame from base 1. V is pared back by 6 bases and J by 12 bases, with 11 bases lying between the germline termini. The sample is drawn from a study of T-cell memory formation after mild COVID-19 (dated by TCRdb to the early 2020s). Background on the whole study: TCR sequence clusters from the two donors were largely donor specific. The cohort comprised two young, previously healthy adult volunteers, one female and one male. T-cell clones expanding and contracting after mild COVID-19 in a couple of donors were tracked by longitudinal TCRalpha and TCRbeta repertoire sequencing. Study-wide conclusions, independent of this receptor: Only a couple of mild cases were covered in the study, and larger cohorts including severe cases with pre-infection samples were considered necessary. Balanced CD4/CD8 phenotypes were observed for clones contracting from day 15 to 85, whereas a bias towards CD4+ was observed for a second wave of clones expanding from day 15 to 37. Some responding clones were detected in pre-infection memory, suggesting pre-existing cross-reactive memory T cells joined the SARS-CoV-2 response. Whether the second-wave clones peaking on day 37 were SARS-CoV-2 specific was not confirmed. Contracting CD4+ clones turned up mainly in the CM and EM memory subsets, whereas EMRA was where CD8+ clones were enriched.

Ficoll-Paque density gradient centrifugation was used to isolate PBMCs. The sequencing sample was made of PBMCs or a T cell subset sorted from them (not recorded which). The rearrangement combines TRBV6-1 with TRBJ1-4; the D gene cannot be named for sure. The sequence was obtained from an adult woman who had mild COVID-19 (a few samples of this study predate the infection). The sample titles of this study are shuffled in the database, so cell type and time point are left out; the donor was told from shared clones. The DNA sequence is TGTGCCAGCAGGGATCAGAGGGAACTGTTTTTT. Its protein product is CASRDQRELFF.